The 5 T cell receptor beta chains in this list originate from one sample, sequenced in a study of blood T cell repertoires in COVID-19. Sequenced by immunoSEQ multiplex PCR; TCRdb stores in-frame clones only, minus some. This table has 250,000 to 300,000 clones, under 95% appearing once. The material sequenced was PBMCs or T cells enriched from blood (not recorded which). Every receptor here comes from a woman aged 40 to 50 with acute COVID-19.

The chain employs TRBV6-5 and TRBJ2-1; TRBD2 matches 13 bases. Germline CDR1 and CDR2: MNHEY and SVGAGI. CDR3 size: 15 residues. J gave up 9 bases and V 6 bases, and 8 bases lay outside the gene matches. The CDR3 DNA follows: TGTGCCAGCAGGACACTAGCGGGGGGGCCGCTTGAGCAGTTCTTC. Residues: CASRTLAGGPLEQFF.

The chain employs TRBV7-9 and TRBJ2-7; unclear D gene. V was cut by 5 bases and J by 3 bases, with 11 bases left in between. CDR3 length: 13 residues. Germline CDR1 reads SEHNR; CDR2 reads FQNEAQ (reference sequence). The CDR3 DNA reads TGTGCCAGCAGCACTGAGTTGAACTACGAGCAGTACTTC. Its protein is CASSTELNYEQYF.

The chain carries TRBV28 and TRBJ1-1; TRBD1 matches 7 bases. Germline-derived CDR1 and CDR2 are MDHEN and SYDVKM. Trimming at V came to 7 bases and at J to 1 base, leaving 6 bases not matched to a gene. The CDR3 runs to 14 residues. This chain's CDR3 is CASMQQGWNTEAFF. The DNA for the CDR3 is TGTGCCAGCATGCAACAGGGGTGGAACACTGAAGCTTTCTTT.

The chain employs TRBV19 and TRBJ2-7; D is possibly TRBD1 (6 bases). Germline V lookup: CDR1 LNHDA, CDR2 SQIVND (reference sequence). Trimming took 5 bases from V and 3 from J, leaving 8 bases between them. The CDR3 sequence is 12 residues long. CDR3 sequence (DNA): TGTGCCAGTAGTTCGGACAGCTACGAGCAGTACTTC. Protein sequence: CASSSDSYEQYF. Supplemented by reference TRBV19 and TRBJ2-7, the full variable domain reads DGGITQSPKYLFRKEGQNVTLSCEQNLNHDAMYWYRQDPGQGLRLIYYSQIVNDFQKGDIAEGYSVSREKKESFPLTVTSAQKNPTAFYLCASSSDSYEQYFGPGTRLTVT.

The rearrangement uses TRBV5-5 and TRBJ1-2; perhaps TRBD1 as D (6 bases). This CDR3 has 13 residues. Germline CDR1 and CDR2: SGHKS and YYEKEE (reference sequence). The ends were cut back, 2 bases at V and 5 bases at J, with 10 bases in the middle. CDR3 protein: CASSFRGWYGYTF. The CDR3 nucleotides read TGTGCCAGCAGCTTCAGGGGTTGGTATGGCTACACCTTC. The full variable domain, completed using reference TRBV5-5 and TRBJ1-2, is DAGVTQSPTHLIKTRGQQVTLRCSPISGHKSVSWYQQVLGQGPQFIFQYYEKEERGRGNFPDRFSARQFPNYSSELNVNALLLGDSALYLCASSFRGWYGYTFGSGTRLTVV.